The 27 T cell receptor beta chains below all came from one sample that was sequenced in a study of early T cells in non-severe SARS-CoV-2 infection. TCRdb re-called the 5' RACE reads through MiXCR, storing one row per CDR3 protein. The sample includes 30,000 to 40,000 distinct CDR3 sequences, roughly 5% of them seen just once. The material sequenced was whole blood. Every receptor here comes from an adult who was a healthcare worker with PCR-confirmed SARS-CoV-2 infection or an uninfected control (not recorded which).

This clonotype was seen repeatedly, ten times or more. The chain has TRBV5-8 and TRBJ2-1; D gene ambiguous. The CDR3 covers 14 residues. Germline CDR1 and CDR2: SGHTS and YDEGEE. V dropped 6 bases and J dropped 0 bases, with 10 bases sitting between them. The CDR3 DNA sequence: TGTGCCAGCAAAGAACTAAGCTCCTACAATGAGCAGTTCTTC. It translates to CASKELSSYNEQFF.

This clonotype was observed at least ten times. V is TRBV5-1 and J is TRBJ2-5, with 9 bases identical to TRBD1. CDR1 SGHRS and CDR2 YFSETQ come from the germline V gene. This CDR3 is 15 amino acids long. Trimming took 2 bases from V and 5 from J; bases not matched to a gene: 7. The CDR3 DNA sequence: TGCGCCAGCAGCTTTGGACAGGGGAGTCGGGAGACCCAGTACTTC. Translated: CASSFGQGSRETQYF.

This clonotype showed up many times. The chain carries TRBV20-1 and TRBJ2-7, with D possibly matching TRBD1 (6 bases). CDR1 DFQATT and CDR2 SNEGSKA come from the germline V gene (reference sequence). This CDR3 region has 14 residues. Trimming left V 6 bases short and J 0 bases short, with 15 bases between. CDR3 bases: TGCAGTGCCACAAAGGGGGACCTCTCCTACGAGCAGTACTTC. It codes for CSATKGDLSYEQYF.

The V and J genes are TRBV30 and TRBJ2-2, with 7 bases aligning to TRBD2. The germline gives CDR1 GTSNPN, CDR2 SVGIG (reference sequence). V was clipped by 3 bases and J by 5 bases; unmatched bases: 9. CDR3 length: 15 amino acids. The CDR3 loop is CAWRRSGTVTGELFF. CDR3 in DNA: TGTGCCTGGAGAAGAAGCGGGACCGTAACCGGGGAGCTGTTTTTT.

This clonotype was picked up a small number of times. The CDR3 DNA sequence: TGTGCCAGCAAGGCGAGAAGTCAAGGCTATGGCTACACCTTC. Amino acid sequence: CASKARSQGYGYTF. This chain links TRBV2 with TRBJ1-2, with no clear D. The germline V gene encodes CDR1 SNHLY and CDR2 FYNNEI. V dropped 7 bases and J dropped 4 bases, with 16 bases sitting between them. CDR3 length: 14 residues.

In its sample, this clonotype ranks as medium-sized (0.01 to 0.1%). As DNA, the CDR3 is TGCGCCAGCAGTAATCCGGGACAGGGGAACACTGAAGCTTTCTTT. Encoded protein: CASSNPGQGNTEAFF. The chain couples TRBV10-2 to TRBJ1-1; 9 bases map to TRBD1. V shed 5 bases and J 1 base; nucleotides not matched to a gene: 5. Germline lookup yields CDR1 WSHSY and CDR2 SAAADI. The CDR3 covers 15 residues.

The sample holds many counts of this clonotype. This chain links TRBV9 with TRBJ1-2; D unclear. V was shortened by 1 base and J by 5 bases, with 9 bases between the two germline ends. There are 13 residues in the CDR3. In germline, CDR1 is SGDLS, CDR2 YYNGEE. Here the CDR3 DNA reads TGTGCCAGCAGCGTAACCCCAGAATATGGCTACACCTTC. Translated: CASSVTPEYGYTF. The full variable domain, completed using reference TRBV9 and TRBJ1-2, is DSGVTQTPKHLITATGQRVTLRCSPRSGDLSVYWYQQSLDQGLQFLIQYYNGEERAKGNILERFSAQQFPDLHSELNLSSLELGDSALYFCASSVTPEYGYTFGSGTRLTVV.

There are many counts of this clonotype. J is TRBJ2-1 and V is TRBV20-1; 8 bases are shared with TRBD2. This CDR3 has 14 amino acids. With 3 bases clipped from V and 2 bases from J, the junction kept 3 bases outside the gene matches. Germline CDR1 reads DFQATT; CDR2 reads SNEGSKA (reference sequence). The DNA for the CDR3 is TGCAGTGCTAGCATTAGCGGGGCCTACAATGAGCAGTTCTTC. Translated: CSASISGAYNEQFF.

This chain connects TRBV3-1 to TRBJ2-1; perhaps TRBD1 as D (7 bases). The CDR3 loop spans 14 amino acids. From germline, CDR1 is LGHDT and CDR2 YNNKEL (reference sequence). V was trimmed by 8 bases and J by 6 bases, leaving 17 bases between them. In DNA form, the CDR3 reads TGTGCCAGCGCATTCGCGGGACAGCCCAATGAGCAGTTCTTC. This codes for CASAFAGQPNEQFF.

This clonotype was detected ten times or more. This CDR3 reads CASSVGTNKNVDGYTF. CDR3 bases: TGTGCCAGCAGCGTAGGGACCAACAAAAACGTGGATGGCTACACCTTC. The chain couples TRBV9 to TRBJ1-2, with D hard to call. CDR1 SGDLS and CDR2 YYNGEE come from the germline V gene. The V gene lost 0 bases and the J gene lost 6 bases, with 18 bases spanning the gap. This CDR3 comprises 16 residues.

This clonotype was seen ten or more times. This chain links TRBV29-1 with TRBJ2-1, with D unresolved. V lost 4 bases, J lost 2 bases, and 9 bases lay in between. This CDR3 has 13 amino acids. Germline values: CDR1 SQVTM, CDR2 ANQGSEA. The DNA for the CDR3 is TGCAGCGTTGGGGAAAACGCCTACAATGAGCAGTTCTTC. Its protein product is CSVGENAYNEQFF.

The table lists this clonotype with many counts. The chain carries TRBV19 and TRBJ2-2; D may be TRBD1 or TRBD2 (5 bases each). The V end lost 7 bases, the J end lost 6 bases, and 15 bases lay between the germline ends. The CDR3 runs 14 residues. Germline assignment: CDR1 LNHDA and CDR2 SQIVND (reference sequence). The CDR3 spells CASTGTAFSGELFF. The DNA of the CDR3 is TGTGCCAGTACCGGGACGGCCTTCTCCGGGGAGCTGTTTTTT.

There are many counts of this clonotype. This rearrangement joins TRBV3-1 to TRBJ1-5; the D gene is possibly TRBD1 (5 bases). Germline lookup yields CDR1 LGHDT and CDR2 YNNKEL (reference sequence). With 4 bases removed from V and 2 bases from J, the gap between germline ends came to 12 bases. The CDR3 is made up of 15 amino acids. CDR3 in DNA: TGTGCCAGCAGCCCCAGGGATGGGCGCAATCAGCCCCAGCATTTT. This codes for CASSPRDGRNQPQHF.

This clonotype is medium-sized (0.01 to 0.1%) by share. CDR3 residues: CASSQQTSPLHF. The CDR3, as DNA: TGTGCCAGCAGCCAACAGACGTCACCCCTCCACTTT. The V and J genes are TRBV25-1 and TRBJ1-6, with D unresolved. Germline CDR1 MGHDK, CDR2 SYGVNS. This CDR3 is built from 12 residues. Deletions cut 6 bases from V and 10 bases from J, with 10 bases between.

V usage is TRBV19 and J usage is TRBJ2-3; TRBD2 agrees at 9 bases. V dropped 5 bases and J dropped 0; count of bases not matched to a gene: 6. Germline V gives CDR1 LNHDA, CDR2 SQIVND (reference sequence). This CDR3 has 16 amino acids. The CDR3 spells CASSSSSGDSTDTQYF. In DNA, the CDR3 is TGTGCCAGTAGTTCATCTAGCGGGGATAGCACAGATACGCAGTATTTT.

This clonotype was observed many times. The genes are TRBV5-4 and TRBJ2-7; 9 bases agree with TRBD1. Trimming at V came to 7 bases and at J to 2 bases, leaving 13 bases not matched to a gene. Germline V gene data show CDR1 as SGHNT and CDR2 as YYREEE (reference sequence). CDR3 size: 16 residues. The CDR3 DNA reads TGTGCCAGCGGCAGGGGGACAGGGACAAGAGCCTACGAGCAGTACTTC. Its protein is CASGRGTGTRAYEQYF.

About this clonotype: This may be a read error, as it is one base from a much larger clone. This chain connects TRBV6-2 or TRBV6-3 to TRBJ2-1, with D unresolved. From germline, CDR1 is MNHEY and CDR2 SVGEGT. V lost 5 bases to trimming and J lost 9 bases, with 11 bases between them. This CDR3 is built from 12 residues. CDR3 protein: CASSRSDGEQFF. The CDR3 nucleotides read TGTGCCAGCAGTAGGAGTGATGGTGAGCAGTTCTTC.

This clonotype was seen many times. The chain uses TRBV6-6 and TRBJ2-1; D might be TRBD2 (5 bases). CDR3 length equals 17 residues. Trimming took off 1 base at V and 0 bases at J, with 13 bases between the two ends. Germline V gene lookup returns CDR1 MNHNY and CDR2 SVGAGI (reference sequence). In DNA, the CDR3 is TGTGCCAGCAGTTACTTCGACCGGAGGAGCTCCTACAATGAGCAGTTCTTC. As protein: CASSYFDRRSSYNEQFF.

There are many counts of this clonotype. The chain uses TRBV3-1 and TRBJ1-2; weak D call: TRBD1 (5 bases). V lost 4 bases and J lost 0, with 12 bases in between. This CDR3 contains 15 residues. Germline V gene lookup returns CDR1 LGHDT and CDR2 YNNKEL (reference sequence). CDR3 loop: CASSPRDRANYGYTF. DNA for the CDR3: TGTGCCAGCAGCCCCCGGGACCGAGCTAACTATGGCTACACCTTC.

This clonotype was observed many times. The J gene is TRBJ2-1, the V gene TRBV12-3 or TRBV12-4; tentatively, D is TRBD1 (6 bases). CDR3 length: 15 residues. The germline V and J ends were trimmed by 2 bases and 3 bases, with 11 bases remaining between them. CDR3 loop: CASSLTGSGYNEQFF. Written as DNA, the CDR3 is TGTGCCAGCAGTTTAACAGGGTCGGGCTACAATGAGCAGTTCTTC.

CDR3 DNA sequence: TGTGCCAGCAGCTTAGCGCACGGGGGGAACAATGAGCAGTTCTTC. Residues: CASSLAHGGNNEQFF. V is TRBV7-6 and J is TRBJ2-1; TRBD2 aligns across 7 bases. CDR1 is SGHVS and CDR2 is FNYEAQ in the germline V gene. This CDR3 has 15 residues. V lost 0 bases to trimming and J lost 5 bases; unmatched junction nucleotides: 4.

This clonotype was detected many times. This rearrangement joins TRBV29-1 to TRBJ2-2; D is ambiguous. Germline CDR1 and CDR2: SQVTM and ANQGSEA. There are 11 residues in the CDR3. This CDR3 is CSILNTGELFF. CDR3 sequence (DNA): TGCAGTATCCTGAACACCGGGGAGCTGTTTTTT.

This sequence joins TRBV13 and TRBJ1-5, with 7 bases lining up with TRBD1. V lost 2 bases, J lost 4 bases, and 5 bases stayed unmatched. Germline CDR1 PRHDT, CDR2 FYEKMQ (reference sequence). This CDR3 is built from 15 residues. The CDR3 loop reads CASSLRQGGNQPQHF. The CDR3 nucleotides read TGTGCCAGCAGCTTAAGACAGGGCGGAAATCAGCCCCAGCATTTT.

This clonotype was seen many times. The chain has TRBV10-3 and TRBJ2-4, with D perhaps matching TRBD1 (6 bases). CDR3 length: 16 residues. V was pared by 0 bases and J by 0 bases, with 9 bases between. From germline, CDR1 is ENHRY and CDR2 SYGVKD. The CDR3 bases are TGTGCCATCAGTGAGTCGGACAGATTAGCCAAAAACATTCAGTACTTC. Translated, it gives CAISESDRLAKNIQYF.

This clonotype was recorded many times. The chain uses TRBV7-9 and TRBJ1-4, with a possible D match to TRBD1 (5 bases). This CDR3 spans 13 amino acids. The ends were cut back, 5 bases at V and 8 bases at J, with 12 bases in the middle. In germline, CDR1 is SEHNR, CDR2 FQNEAQ (reference sequence). The CDR3, as DNA: TGTGCCAGCAGCGGGCGACAGTACGAAAAACTGTTTTTT. Amino acid sequence: CASSGRQYEKLFF.

At least ten counts were recorded for this clonotype. V is TRBV5-5 and J is TRBJ2-7; tentatively, D is TRBD1 (6 bases). V was trimmed by 2 bases and J by 13 bases, leaving 22 bases between them. The CDR3 sequence is 14 residues long. CDR1 is SGHKS, CDR2 YYEKEE, per germline (reference sequence). The CDR3 DNA is TGTGCCAGCAGCTTACTGGACAGATTCTACGCTTTTTACTTC. Residues: CASSLLDRFYAFYF. The full variable domain, rest sourced from reference TRBV5-5 and TRBJ2-7, is DAGVTQSPTHLIKTRGQQVTLRCSPISGHKSVSWYQQVLGQGPQFIFQYYEKEERGRGNFPDRFSARQFPNYSSELNVNALLLGDSALYLCASSLLDRFYAFYFGPGTRLTVT.

Ten or more counts support this clonotype. The chain couples TRBV29-1 to TRBJ2-1; 10 bases are shared with TRBD1. This CDR3 comprises 11 residues. Germline V gives CDR1 SQVTM, CDR2 ANQGSEA. With V trimmed by 6 bases and J by 9 bases, 2 bases remained unmatched. In nucleotides, the CDR3 is TGCAGCGTGGGGACAGGGGTTGAGCAGTTCTTC. Protein product: CSVGTGVEQFF.